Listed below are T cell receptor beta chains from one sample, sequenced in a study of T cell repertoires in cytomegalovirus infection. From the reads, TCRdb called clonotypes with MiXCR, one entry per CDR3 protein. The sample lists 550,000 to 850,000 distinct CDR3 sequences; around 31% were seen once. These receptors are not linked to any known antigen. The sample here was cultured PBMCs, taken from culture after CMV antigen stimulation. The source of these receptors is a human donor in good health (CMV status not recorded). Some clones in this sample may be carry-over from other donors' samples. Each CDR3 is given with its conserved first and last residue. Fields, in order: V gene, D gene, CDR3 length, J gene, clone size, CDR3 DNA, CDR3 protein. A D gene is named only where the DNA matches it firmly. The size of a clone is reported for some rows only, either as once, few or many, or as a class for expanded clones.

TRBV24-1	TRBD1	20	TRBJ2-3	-	TGTGCCACCAGTGGGAAGGACAGGGGGCGCGGGACTAGCCTGGAAGATACGCAGTATTTT	CATSGKDRGRGTSLEDTQYF
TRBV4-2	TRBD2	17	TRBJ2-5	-	TGTGCCAGCAGCCGACTCCCCCAGCTGCGGGGGGAGGAGACCCAGTACTTC	CASSRLPQLRGEETQYF
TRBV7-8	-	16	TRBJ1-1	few	TGTGCCAGCAGCTTAGTGGGGTCCCCAATGGGGACTGAAGCTTTCTTT	CASSLVGSPMGTEAFF
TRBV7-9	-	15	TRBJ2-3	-	TGTGCCAGCAGCTTAGCCAGGTCCGACACAGATACGCAGTATTTT	CASSLARSDTDTQYF
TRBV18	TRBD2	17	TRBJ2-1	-	TGTGCCAGCTCACCACCTCCCGGACTAGGGGCGGTGAATGAGCAGTTCTTC	CASSPPPGLGAVNEQFF
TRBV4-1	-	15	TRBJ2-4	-	TGCGCCAGCAGCCAGACAGGCCTAGCCAAAAACATTCAGTACTTC	CASSQTGLAKNIQYF
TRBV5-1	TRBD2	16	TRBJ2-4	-	TGCGCCAGCAGCTTGGCCGGGAGGGGTCTCAAGAACACTCAGTACTTC	CASSLAGRGLKNTQYF
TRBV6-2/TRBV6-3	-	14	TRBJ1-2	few	TGTGCCAGCAGTTCGACAGGAAGGAGAGACGGCTACACCTTC	CASSSTGRRDGYTF
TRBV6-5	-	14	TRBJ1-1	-	TGTGCCAGCAGTTACTCGTGGCAGAACACTGAAGCTTTCTTT	CASSYSWQNTEAFF
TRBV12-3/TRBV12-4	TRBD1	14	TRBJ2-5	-	TGTGCCAGCGCATGGACAGGCCCCCGGGAGACCCAGTACTTC	CASAWTGPRETQYF
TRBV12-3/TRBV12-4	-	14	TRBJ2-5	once	TGTGCCAGCAGTCCTGACGGTGTGGGAGAGACCCAGTACTTC	CASSPDGVGETQYF
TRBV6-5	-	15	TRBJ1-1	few	TGTGCCAGCAGTTACCGGGTGAGTGGGTATACTGAAGCTTTCTTT	CASSYRVSGYTEAFF
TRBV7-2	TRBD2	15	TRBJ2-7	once	TGTGCCAGCAGCTTAATGGCTAGCGGGCTAACCGAGCAGTACTTC	CASSLMASGLTEQYF
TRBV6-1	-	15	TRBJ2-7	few	TGTGCCAGCAGTGATTCGGGAACGGCGGGCTACGAGCAGTACTTC	CASSDSGTAGYEQYF
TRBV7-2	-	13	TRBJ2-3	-	TGTGCCAGCAGCTTAGCCGCGTCCCGCTGGCAGTATTTT	CASSLAASRWQYF
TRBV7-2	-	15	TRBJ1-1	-	TGTGCCAGCAGCCCCTCGGGGGGGGAGAGGGCTGAAGCTTTCTTT	CASSPSGGERAEAFF
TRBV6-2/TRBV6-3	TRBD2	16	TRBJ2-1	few	TGTGCCAGCAGGGTACGTGGCGGGAGAGTAAACAATGAGCAGTTCTTC	CASRVRGGRVNNEQFF
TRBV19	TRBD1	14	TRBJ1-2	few	TGTGCCAGTAGTTTCTGGACAGGGGACATTGGCTACACCTTC	CASSFWTGDIGYTF
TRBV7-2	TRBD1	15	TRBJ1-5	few	TGTGCCAGCAGCTTATGGACAGGCCGTAATCAGCCCCAGCATTTT	CASSLWTGRNQPQHF
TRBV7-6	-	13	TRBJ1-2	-	TGTGCCAGCAGCTCAACGGCAGGGAATGGCTACACCTTC	CASSSTAGNGYTF
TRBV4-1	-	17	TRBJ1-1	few	TGCGCCAGCAGCCAAGGGGCCCGGGGGAAAATGAACACTGAAGCTTTCTTT	CASSQGARGKMNTEAFF
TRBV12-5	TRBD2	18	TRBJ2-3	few	TGTGCTAGTGGTTTTAGCGGGAGCGCCACGCTTAGCACAGATACGCAGTATTTT	CASGFSGSATLSTDTQYF
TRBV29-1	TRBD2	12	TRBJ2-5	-	TGCAGCGCCCTGGCGGGAGAAGAGACCCAGTACTTC	CSALAGEETQYF
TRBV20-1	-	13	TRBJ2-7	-	TGCAGTGCTAGAGTCTTTTCCCATCGGGAGCAGTACTTC	CSARVFSHREQYF
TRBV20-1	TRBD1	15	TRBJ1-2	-	TGCAGTGCTACCGGACAGGGGGCGGATCACTTGTGGCACACCTTC	CSATGQGADHLWHTF
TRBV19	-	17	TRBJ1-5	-	TGTGCCAGTAGTACAGTCAGGGTGGGCGTTCGCAATCAGCCCCAGCATTTT	CASSTVRVGVRNQPQHF
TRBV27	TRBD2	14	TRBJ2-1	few	TGTGCCAGCAGTTTGACTAGCGGGACTAATGAGCAGTTCTTC	CASSLTSGTNEQFF
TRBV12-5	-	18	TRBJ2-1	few	TGTGCTAGTGGTTTGGTCTACCTCGAGGGGAACTCCTACAATGAGCAGTTCTTC	CASGLVYLEGNSYNEQFF
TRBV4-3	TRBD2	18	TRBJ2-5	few	TGCGCCAGCAGCCAAGCCCCCCCCTTTAGCGGGAGCGGAGAGACCCAGTACTTC	CASSQAPPFSGSGETQYF
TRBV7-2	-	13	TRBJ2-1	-	TGTGCCAGCAGGAGGTCCGCAGGGAATGAGCAGTTCTTC	CASRRSAGNEQFF
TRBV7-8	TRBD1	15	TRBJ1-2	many	TGTGCCAGCAGCTTAAGTTTCAGGGGGACCTATGGCTACACCTTC	CASSLSFRGTYGYTF
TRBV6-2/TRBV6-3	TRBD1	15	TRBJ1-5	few	TGTGCCAGCAGTTCCCCGACAGGGAGAAATCAGCCCCAGCATTTT	CASSSPTGRNQPQHF
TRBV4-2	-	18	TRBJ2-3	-	TGTGCCAGCAGCCAGGCCAGCATTCAGCCCCTTCATCCAGATACGCAGTATTTT	CASSQASIQPLHPDTQYF
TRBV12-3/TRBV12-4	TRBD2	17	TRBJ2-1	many	TGTGCCAGCCGGGGGACTAGCGGGAGGGAGTCCTACAATGAGCAGTTCTTC	CASRGTSGRESYNEQFF
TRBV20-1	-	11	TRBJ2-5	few	TGCAGTGCGCACCGGGGTGAGACCCAGTACTTC	CSAHRGETQYF
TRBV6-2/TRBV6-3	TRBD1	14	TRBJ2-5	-	TGTGCCAGCAGTACCGGGACAGGGAGAGAGACCCAGTACTTC	CASSTGTGRETQYF
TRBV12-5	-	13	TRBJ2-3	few	TGTGCTAGTTACGGCTCAAGCACAGATACGCAGTATTTT	CASYGSSTDTQYF
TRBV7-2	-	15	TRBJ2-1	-	TGTGCCAGCAGCCCCAGGTCGGGGCGGAGCAATGAGCAGTTCTTC	CASSPRSGRSNEQFF
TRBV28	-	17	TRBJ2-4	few	TGTGCCAGCATGGGCCGTCTTATGCAATACGCTTGGAACATTCAGTACTTC	CASMGRLMQYAWNIQYF
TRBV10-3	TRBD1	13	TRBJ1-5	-	TGTGCCATCAGGGAGGACAGGGGTCAGCCCCAGCATTTT	CAIREDRGQPQHF